The sequence of this TCR beta chain was determined in a study of naive and memory T cell subsets. Ligated cDNA underwent four rounds of PCR with nested alpha and beta constant region primers and SP2. MiXCR, run by TCRdb on the 5' RACE reads, gives a single entry per CDR3 protein. This sample has roughly 62,000 distinct CDR3 sequences; approximately 7.2% occur once, and the top ten carry more than 9.5%. A UMI-containing oligonucleotide was joined by 3' ligation to the TCR cDNA template. The receptor comes from a male donor in good health.

CDR3 residues: CASSSRPFLGQGGPYEQYF. In DNA, the CDR3 is TGTGCCAGCAGTTCACGCCCGTTTTTAGGGCAGGGAGGACCTTACGAGCAGTACTTC. The J gene is TRBJ2-7, the V gene TRBV12-3 or TRBV12-4, with D tentatively TRBD2 (6 bases). V lost 4 bases, J lost 4 bases, and 29 bases lay in between. This CDR3 spans 19 amino acids.